These 24 T cell receptor beta chains originate from one sample sequenced in a study of cytomegalovirus exposure and HLA in healthy donors. It was with 60 Vbeta and 13 Jbeta primers that the PCR ran. Clones were read by immunoSEQ multiplex PCR, and TCRdb kept only the in-frame ones, dropping some. This sample carries 110,000 to 150,000 clones, about 70% of them seen once, and the ten largest clones take roughly 1.8%. Sequenced: PBMCs. These TCRs come from a woman aged 40 to 50 in good health and CMV-seronegative.

The chain uses TRBV19 and TRBJ2-5, with D possibly matching TRBD2 (5 bases). The J call may be incorrect, as the DNA end agrees better with TRBJ2-7. CDR1 is LNHDA and CDR2 is SQIVND in the germline V gene (reference sequence). The CDR3 has 11 residues. CDR3 amino acids: CASSMGDEQYF. The CDR3 DNA reads TGTGCCAGTAGTATGGGAGACGAGCAGTACTTC.

This chain connects TRBV27 to TRBJ2-2, with unresolved D. The germline gives CDR1 MNHEY, CDR2 SMNVEV (reference sequence). Between the trimmed V and J ends, which lost 5 bases and 7 bases, there was a span of 2 bases. The CDR3 loop spans 10 amino acids. CDR3 bases: TGTGCCAGCAGTCGCGGGGAGCTGTTTTTT. It codes for CASSRGELFF.

The chain links TRBV5-6 to TRBJ2-7; 9 bases are shared with TRBD2. With V trimmed by 0 bases and J by 2 bases, 6 bases remained unmatched. There are 16 residues in the CDR3. The V gene's germline CDR1 is SGHDT and CDR2 YYEEEE. The CDR3 DNA sequence: TGTGCCAGCAGCTTGGCCAGCGGGGGGCCCACCTACGAGCAGTACTTC. Encoded protein: CASSLASGGPTYEQYF.

A single count supports this clone. The rearrangement uses TRBV2 and TRBJ2-3; 16 bases are a match to TRBD2. This CDR3 region has 19 residues. Germline V gives CDR1 SNHLY, CDR2 FYNNEI. V trimming: 6 bases; J trimming: 4 bases; junction bases outside the gene matches: 13. The CDR3 loop reads CASSTPGLAGGLVSDTQYF. The CDR3 region has the DNA TGTGCCAGCAGCACCCCGGGACTAGCGGGAGGGCTTGTCTCAGATACGCAGTATTTT.

On this clone: The sample contains more than one DNA sequence encoding this CDR3. The V gene is TRBV18, the J gene TRBJ1-1; D is undetermined. Deletions cut 3 bases from V and 0 bases from J, with 5 bases between. CDR3 size: 13 residues. Per the germline V gene, CDR1 is KGHSH and CDR2 is LQKENI. CDR3 in DNA: TGTGCCAGCTCACCCCAGGTGAACACTGAAGCTTTCTTT. It translates to CASSPQVNTEAFF. The full variable domain, completed using reference TRBV18 and TRBJ1-1, is NAGVMQNPRHLVRRRGQEARLRCSPMKGHSHVYWYRQLPEEGLKFMVYLQKENIIDESGMPKERFSAEFPKEGPSILRIQQVVRGDSAAYFCASSPQVNTEAFFGQGTRLTVV.

This clone was seen more than once but under ten times. The chain recombines TRBV5-1 with TRBJ1-1, with 8 bases identical to TRBD1. The CDR3 runs to 18 residues. The V and J ends lost 4 bases and 11 bases, in that order; junction bases with no gene match: 25. Germline CDR1 and CDR2: SGHRS and YFSETQ. CDR3 loop: CASSSLSYGQGGRRRAFF. As DNA, the CDR3 is TGCGCCAGCAGCAGCCTATCCTATGGACAGGGCGGAAGGAGAAGGGCTTTCTTT. Full variable domain (missing parts from reference TRBV5-1 and TRBJ1-1): KAGVTQTPRYLIKTRGQQVTLSCSPISGHRSVSWYQQTPGQGLQFLFEYFSETQRNKGNFPGRFSGRQFSNSRSEMNVSTLELGDSALYLCASSSLSYGQGGRRRAFFGQGTRLTVV.

This rearrangement joins TRBV30 to TRBJ1-1; D might be TRBD1 (6 bases). The CDR3 has 14 residues. Trimming stripped 4 bases from V and 6 bases from J, with 18 bases between. CDR1 is GTSNPN, CDR2 SVGIG, per germline (reference sequence). CDR3 loop: CAWTSTGGVAEAFF. CDR3 bases: TGTGCCTGGACCTCCACTGGGGGCGTAGCTGAAGCTTTCTTT.

As to this clone: The junction shows a germline mismatch at one end, possibly a read error. The J gene is TRBJ1-2, the V gene TRBV2, with 11 bases matching TRBD1. CDR1 and CDR2 from the germline V gene are SNHLY and FYNNEI. The CDR3 is 14 residues long. As DNA, the CDR3 is TGCCTGATTGGACAGGGGGCGGCTAACTATGGCTACACCTTC. Protein product: CLIGQGAANYGYTF.

This sequence joins TRBV2 and TRBJ2-2; 9 bases match TRBD1. With V trimmed by 6 bases and J by 7 bases, 3 bases remained unmatched. The germline gives CDR1 SNHLY, CDR2 FYNNEI. The CDR3 is 13 amino acids. CDR3 coding DNA: TGTGCCAGCAGAGGGACAGGGAACGGGGAGCTGTTTTTT. It yields the protein CASRGTGNGELFF.

The chain employs TRBV5-1 and TRBJ2-7; TRBD1 matches 9 bases. Unmatched junction bases numbered 8, after V lost 0 bases and J lost 7 bases. Looked up from germline, CDR1 is SGHRS and CDR2 is YFSETQ. This CDR3 is built from 15 residues. The CDR3 protein is CASSLAGQGDWEQYF. In DNA, the CDR3 is TGCGCCAGCAGCTTGGCGGGACAGGGAGATTGGGAGCAGTACTTC.

The chain couples TRBV5-6 to TRBJ1-2, with TRBD1 as a possible D gene (5 bases). This CDR3 is 14 amino acids long. Germline V CDR1 and CDR2: SGHDT, YYEEEE. Trimming took 0 bases from V and 1 from J, leaving 7 bases between them. The CDR3 coding sequence is TGTGCCAGCAGCTTGGGACAGCTTAACTATGGCTACACCTTC. It translates to CASSLGQLNYGYTF. Looking up the rest from reference TRBV5-6 and TRBJ1-2 gives the full variable domain: DAGVTQSPTHLIKTRGQQVTLRCSPKSGHDTVSWYQQALGQGPQFIFQYYEEEERQRGNFPDRFSGHQFPNYSSELNVNALLLGDSALYLCASSLGQLNYGYTFGSGTRLTVV.

The gene calls are TRBV21-1 and TRBJ2-7; the tabulated D call, TRBD2, remains unverified against the DNA. TRBV21-1 is noted as a pseudogene. The CDR3 has 14 amino acids. The CDR3: CASSKFRSAYEQYF. The CDR3 region has the DNA TGTGCCAGCAGCAAATTCCGGAGCGCCTACGAGCAGTACTTC.

The gene calls are TRBV5-5 and TRBJ2-7; tentatively, D is TRBD1 (6 bases). Germline-derived CDR1 and CDR2 are SGHKS and YYEKEE (reference sequence). Trimming took off 0 bases at V and 7 bases at J, with 17 bases between the two ends. The CDR3 consists of 15 residues. CDR3 region: CASSLVNRVGWEQYF. In DNA form, the CDR3 reads TGTGCCAGCAGCTTGGTAAACAGGGTTGGGTGGGAGCAGTACTTC.

This clone was seen a single time. This chain uses TRBV18 with TRBJ1-5; unclear D gene. Trimming left V 3 bases short and J 0 bases short, with 6 bases between. This CDR3 is 14 amino acids long. From germline, CDR1 is KGHSH and CDR2 LQKENI. The CDR3 nucleotides read TGTGCCAGCTCACCCCTAAATAGCAATCAGCCCCAGCATTTT. It translates to CASSPLNSNQPQHF.

The table lists this clone with a few counts. The chain links TRBV7-9 to TRBJ1-2; tentatively, D is TRBD1 (5 bases). This CDR3 spans 15 amino acids. With 5 bases removed from V and 7 bases from J, the gap between germline ends came to 20 bases. The germline V gene encodes CDR1 SEHNR and CDR2 FQNEAQ (reference sequence). DNA for the CDR3: TGTGCCAGCAGCCCCGGGGAGGGGATAGTAGGTGGCTACACCTTC. Protein product: CASSPGEGIVGGYTF.

The chain couples TRBV18 to TRBJ2-7, with 9 nucleotides matching TRBD1. Germline CDR1 and CDR2: KGHSH and LQKENI. The CDR3 extends over 15 amino acids. Trimming at V came to 9 bases and at J to 0 bases, leaving 9 bases not matched to a gene. In DNA form, the CDR3 reads TGTGCCAGTACACTTACAGGGGGCGACTCCTACGAGCAGTACTTC. Amino acids: CASTLTGGDSYEQYF.

This clone was observed a handful of times. The chain is built from TRBV5-1 and TRBJ2-3, with 14 bases fitting TRBD2. The ends lost 2 bases at V and 0 bases at J; junction bases unmatched: 8. The germline gives CDR1 SGHRS, CDR2 YFSETQ. This CDR3 region has 19 residues. This CDR3 reads CASSFTGTSGGASTDTQYF. In DNA form, the CDR3 reads TGCGCCAGCAGCTTCACCGGGACTAGCGGGGGAGCTAGCACAGATACGCAGTATTTT.

The chain links TRBV28 to TRBJ2-5, with TRBD1 identical over 9 bases. Germline CDR1 and CDR2: MDHEN and SYDVKM. The CDR3 is 16 amino acids. J gave up 3 bases and V 3 bases, and 8 bases lay outside the gene matches. CDR3 coding DNA: TGTGCCAGCAGTTTGTCCCCGGGGACAGGGAAAGAGACCCAGTACTTC. Translating gives CASSLSPGTGKETQYF.

The chain is built from TRBV10-3 and TRBJ2-7; weak D call: TRBD1 (6 bases). Germline V gene lookup returns CDR1 ENHRY and CDR2 SYGVKD. The CDR3 spans 14 residues. The V end lost 6 bases, the J end lost 2 bases, and 14 bases lay between the germline ends. The CDR3, as DNA: TGTGCCATCAGACCGACAGGAGCTCCCTACGAGCAGTACTTC. This sequence encodes CAIRPTGAPYEQYF.

The rearrangement links TRBV6-1 to TRBJ2-2; D is possibly TRBD1 (6 bases). CDR1 is MNHNS, CDR2 SASEGT, per germline. Trimming stripped 4 bases from V and 6 bases from J, with 21 bases between. There are 17 residues in the CDR3. DNA for the CDR3: TGTGCCAGCAGTGTGCCGGGACAAGTTTTGAGACCCGGGGAGCTGTTTTTT. Translating gives CASSVPGQVLRPGELFF.

The genes are TRBV18 and TRBJ2-5; 8 nucleotides line up with TRBD1. The CDR3 consists of 14 residues. Germline trimming cut 4 bases from V and 2 bases from J; bases unmatched to any gene: 3. Germline CDR1 is KGHSH and CDR2 is LQKENI. In DNA, the CDR3 is TGTGCCAGCTCACGGAACAGGGGGCAAGAGACCCAGTACTTC. Encoded protein: CASSRNRGQETQYF.

The V and J genes are TRBV6-5 and TRBJ1-4; 9 nucleotides align to TRBD1. Germline CDR1 reads MNHEY; CDR2 reads SVGAGI. V was pared by 4 bases and J by 8 bases, with 5 bases of the junction left unmatched. The CDR3 is made up of 14 amino acids. CDR3 protein: CASSWTGDGEKLFF. The CDR3 region has the DNA TGTGCCAGCAGTTGGACAGGGGATGGAGAAAAACTGTTTTTT.

This clone appeared once. The chain recombines TRBV18 with TRBJ2-7; 8 bases agree with TRBD2. Looked up from germline, CDR1 is KGHSH and CDR2 is LQKENI. CDR3 length: 15 residues. V lost 0 bases and J lost 2; bases outside the gene matches: 3. CDR3 sequence: CASSPPSGATYEQYF. In DNA, the CDR3 is TGTGCCAGCTCACCACCTAGCGGGGCAACCTACGAGCAGTACTTC.

CDR3 region: CSVEDPAGATYNEQFF. CDR3 nucleotides: TGCAGCGTTGAAGATCCGGCGGGAGCCACCTACAATGAGCAGTTCTTC. The gene calls are TRBV29-1 and TRBJ2-1, with 7 nucleotides matching TRBD2. This CDR3 has 16 residues. Germline loops: CDR1 SQVTM, CDR2 ANQGSEA. The ends lost 0 bases at V and 2 bases at J; junction bases unmatched: 7.